The 7 T cell receptor beta chains reported below all come from one sample, sequenced in a study of blood T cell repertoires in COVID-19 (TCRdb year 2020). Libraries were constructed by the immunoSEQ multiplex PCR assay. TCRdb provides this immuneACCESS table in a form limited to in-frame rearrangements. Some clones are lacking; in checked studies, under half of them reflect an unresolved V gene, and why the rest are absent is not known. The sample table holds hundreds of thousands of clones, of which around 87% were seen once. The ten biggest clones cover approximately 1% of the sample. Sequenced sample: PBMCs or T cells enriched from blood (not recorded which). Receptors were obtained from a man aged 18 to 30 who had recovered from COVID-19.

Note on this clone: Sequence at one end of the junction differs from germline and may be a read error. The rearrangement joins TRBV18 to TRBJ1-2; D is uncertain. Germline V CDR1 and CDR2: KGHSH, LQKENI. This CDR3 region has 15 residues. CDR3 region: CASSPPTAKNYGCTF. The CDR3 DNA reads as TGTGCCAGCTCACCACCGACGGCCAAAAACTATGGCTGCACCTTC.

The chain joins TRBV5-1 to TRBJ2-2; the match to TRBD2 covers 15 bases. Trimming cost V 3 bases and J 5 bases; bases outside gene matches: 5. The germline CDR1 and CDR2 sequences are SGHRS and YFSETQ. The CDR3 extends over 17 amino acids. CDR3 bases: TGCGCCAGCAGCTACGGACTAGCGGGAGGGCGTACCGGGGAGCTGTTTTTT. Residues: CASSYGLAGGRTGELFF.

The V gene is TRBV19, the J gene TRBJ2-2, with TRBD2 identical over 10 bases. The CDR3 runs 16 residues. The junction had 11 bases not matched to a gene; V was cut back by 6 bases and J by 7 bases. Germline V lookup: CDR1 LNHDA, CDR2 SQIVND (reference sequence). The DNA for the CDR3 is TGTGCCAGTAGCAGGACTAGCGGTGATTTAAGCGGGGAGCTGTTTTTT. This sequence encodes CASSRTSGDLSGELFF. Based on the CDR3 plus reference TRBV19 and TRBJ2-2, the full variable domain is DGGITQSPKYLFRKEGQNVTLSCEQNLNHDAMYWYRQDPGQGLRLIYYSQIVNDFQKGDIAEGYSVSREKKESFPLTVTSAQKNPTAFYLCASSRTSGDLSGELFFGEGSRLTVL.

This clone was detected only a few times. The V and J genes are TRBV19 and TRBJ1-2; 9 nucleotides line up with TRBD1. The CDR3 length is 17 residues. V trimming: 3 bases; J trimming: 0 bases; junction bases outside the gene matches: 8. Per germline, CDR1 LNHDA and CDR2 SQIVND (reference sequence). This chain's CDR3 is CASSIPYTGGTNYGYTF. The CDR3 bases are TGTGCCAGTAGTATCCCCTACACAGGGGGCACTAACTATGGCTACACCTTC.

This clone was picked up a small number of times. CDR3 in DNA: TGTGCCAGCAGCCCCAAGGAAGTGGGGCTTAAACTGTTTTTT. The encoded protein is CASSPKEVGLKLFF. The chain has TRBV7-8 and TRBJ1-4; TRBD1 might be the D (5 bases). The germline CDR1 and CDR2 sequences are SGHVS and FQNEAQ. V dropped 5 bases and J dropped 11 bases, with 18 bases sitting between them. The length of the CDR3 is 14 residues.

The J gene is TRBJ2-1, the V gene TRBV9; the match to TRBD1 covers 8 bases. Germline loops: CDR1 SGDLS, CDR2 YYNGEE. This CDR3 comprises 14 residues. J gave up 8 bases and V 2 bases, and 6 bases lay outside the gene matches. The CDR3 loop is CASSVGQDKDEQFF. CDR3 nucleotide sequence: TGTGCCAGCAGCGTGGGACAGGACAAGGATGAGCAGTTCTTC.

The chain employs TRBV5-3 and TRBJ2-7, with 9 bases matching TRBD2. TRBV5-3 is an open reading frame, and its role is uncertain. The CDR3 extends over 18 amino acids. J lost 0 bases, V lost 4 bases, and 14 bases had no gene match. In DNA, the CDR3 is TGTGCCAGAAGCCCGACTAGCGGTCGACTACAAAGCTCCTACGAGCAGTACTTC. Its translation: CARSPTSGRLQSSYEQYF.